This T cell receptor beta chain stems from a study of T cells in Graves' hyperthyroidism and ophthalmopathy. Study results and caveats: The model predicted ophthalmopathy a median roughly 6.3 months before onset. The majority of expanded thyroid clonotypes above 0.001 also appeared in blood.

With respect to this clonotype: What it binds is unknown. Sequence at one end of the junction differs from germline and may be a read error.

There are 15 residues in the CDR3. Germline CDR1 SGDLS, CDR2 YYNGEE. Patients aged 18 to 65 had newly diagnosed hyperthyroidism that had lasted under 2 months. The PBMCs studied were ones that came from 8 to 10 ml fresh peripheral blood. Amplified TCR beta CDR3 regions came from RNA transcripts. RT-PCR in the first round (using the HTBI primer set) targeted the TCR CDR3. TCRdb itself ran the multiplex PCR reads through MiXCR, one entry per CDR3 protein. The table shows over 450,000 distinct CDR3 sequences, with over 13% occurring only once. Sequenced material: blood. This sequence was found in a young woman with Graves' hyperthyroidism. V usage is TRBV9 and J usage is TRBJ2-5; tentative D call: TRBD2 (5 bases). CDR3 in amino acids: CASSAYSGNQETHYF. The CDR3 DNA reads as TGTGCCAGCAGCGCCTACTCGGGGAACCAAGAGACCCATTACTTC.